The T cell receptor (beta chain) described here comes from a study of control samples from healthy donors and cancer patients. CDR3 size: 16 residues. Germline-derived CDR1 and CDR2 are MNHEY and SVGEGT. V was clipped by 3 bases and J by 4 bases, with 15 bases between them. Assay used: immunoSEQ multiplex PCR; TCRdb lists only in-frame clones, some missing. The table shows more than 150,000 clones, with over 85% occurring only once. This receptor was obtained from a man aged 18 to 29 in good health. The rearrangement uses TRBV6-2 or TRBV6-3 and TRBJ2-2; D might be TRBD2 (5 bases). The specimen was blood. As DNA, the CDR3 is TGTGCCAGCAGTTATATAGGGCTAGCTGTCACCGGGGAGCTGTTTTTT. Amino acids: CASSYIGLAVTGELFF.